This TCR beta chain was documented in a study of blood T cell repertoires in COVID-19 (dated by TCRdb to 2020 to 2021). With regard to the full study: Samples covering the acute and convalescent phases of COVID-19 were provided by collaborators in the United States, Italy and Spain. The material from the prospective study consisted of cDNA or gDNA derived from T cells, B-cell-depleted T cells, or PBMCs. Subjects who had been exposed to COVID-19, were actively infected with it, or had recovered from it provided the deeply sampled blood TCRbeta repertoires that made up the dataset. A freely available public database, intended as a resource for researchers studying the immune response to SARS-CoV-2, is where the repertoires were released. Samples came from the ongoing ImmuneRACE study (first 160 participants) plus 1,254 subjects from 6 global collaborators. Sample metadata almost always included a de-identified subject ID, COVID-19 status, age in years and sex. Where available, HLA class I and class II types were obtained from metadata supplied by the sample provider rather than from assay-based typing. Results and caveats for the whole study, not just this receptor: The quantity of clinical and demographic metadata differed by source and by participant and was supplied without curation.

TCRbeta CDR3 regions were amplified from genomic DNA using the immunoSEQ Assay, a bias-controlled multiplex PCR. The paper's data handling went like this. The number of nucleated cells in each sample was estimated by amplification of reference gene primers within the assay. Sequence reads were collapsed and filtered to measure the absolute abundance of every unique TCRbeta CDR3 rearrangement. For each sample, productive Simpson clonality was calculated as the square root of Simpson's diversity index over productive rearrangements. What TCRdb holds here is the immuneACCESS table cut down to in-frame rearrangements. Part of the clones is not present; checked against another copy, under half of the missing clones reflect an unresolved V gene, and the others are unexplained. V and J calls plus clone size are reproduced from that table; the DNA served to infer D and trimming. Across this sample there are about 140,000 clones, with around nine tenths seen only once. The top ten constitute less than 2% of the sample.

V gives up 2 bases and J gives up 6 bases, and the segment between their germline ends measures 8 bases. The CDR3 measures 11 amino acids from cysteine to phenylalanine. CDR3 DNA only is kept here, 33 bases in frame from base 1. Sequences GTSNPN (CDR1) and SVGIG (CDR2) are obtained from the germline V gene (reference sequence). Whole blood was collected in K2EDTA tubes by collaborating institutions according to the institutions' own protocols. For TCRbeta analysis, collaborators shipped samples in one of three forms: frozen whole blood, isolated PBMCs, or DNA extracted from either of those sample types. Notes on this clone: Its antigen is currently not known. No per-base quality is available; no much larger clone lies one base away.

Material: peripheral blood. The receptor was derived from a woman aged 55-69 years with acute or convalescent COVID-19. The chain is encoded by TRBV30 joined to TRBJ2-7; the D gene cannot be named for sure. The CDR3 reads CAWSTRGEQYF. The nucleotide sequence reads as follows: TGTGCCTGGAGTACAAGAGGCGAGCAGTACTTC.